Listed here are 10 T cell receptor beta chains from one sample, sequenced in a study of cytomegalovirus exposure and HLA in healthy donors listed by TCRdb under 2017. Libraries were constructed by the immunoSEQ multiplex PCR assay. A mixture of 60 forward primers for TCR Vbeta segments and 13 reverse primers for TCR Jbeta segments was used in the multiplex PCR. The table comes from immuneACCESS by way of TCRdb, which keeps in-frame sequences with V and J called. Part of the clones is missing from these tables; in studies checked, under half for an unresolved V gene and the rest for unknown reasons. A total of some 170,000 clones appear in this sample, around four fifths of them only once. The top ten clones comprise about 1.3% of the sample. Source material: PBMCs. The receptors derive from a woman between 45 and 65 years old in good health and CMV-seronegative.

In its sample, this clone was seen once. The rearrangement uses TRBV13 and TRBJ1-5; D remains unclear. The ends were cut back, 4 bases at V and 3 bases at J, with 19 bases in the middle. Germline lookup yields CDR1 PRHDT and CDR2 FYEKMQ (reference sequence). CDR3 length: 17 amino acids. The CDR3: CASSSSRVRHNNQPQHF. CDR3 in DNA: TGTGCCAGCAGCTCCTCCCGAGTTAGACACAACAATCAGCCCCAGCATTTT.

J is TRBJ1-1 and V is TRBV7-9; D is undetermined. CDR3 size: 11 residues. The V and J ends lost 1 base and 11 bases respectively, with 8 bases between them. Germline V lookup: CDR1 SEHNR, CDR2 FQNEAQ (reference sequence). The CDR3 DNA sequence: TGTGCCAGCAGCTTAGAGTTCGGGGCTTTCTTT. This translates into CASSLEFGAFF.

The rearrangement joins TRBV18 to TRBJ1-2; TRBD1 aligns across 8 bases. V lost 3 bases to trimming and J lost 7 bases; unmatched junction nucleotides: 31. This CDR3 spans 22 amino acids. The germline gives CDR1 KGHSH, CDR2 LQKENI. The CDR3 loop is CASSPTTLLGGQGRGSRRGYTF. CDR3 in DNA: TGTGCCAGCTCACCCACCACTCTCCTAGGCGGACAGGGCCGAGGTAGTCGTCGTGGCTACACCTTC. The variable domain in full, with the rest retrieved from reference TRBV18 and TRBJ1-2, is NAGVMQNPRHLVRRRGQEARLRCSPMKGHSHVYWYRQLPEEGLKFMVYLQKENIIDESGMPKERFSAEFPKEGPSILRIQQVVRGDSAAYFCASSPTTLLGGQGRGSRRGYTFGSGTRLTVV.

This CDR3 is CASSPDRGLAGGPGDTQYF. CDR3 in DNA: TGTGCCAGCTCACCGGACCGGGGACTAGCGGGGGGGCCCGGAGATACGCAGTATTTT. This chain joins TRBV18 and TRBJ2-3; the match to TRBD2 covers 16 bases. Per germline, CDR1 KGHSH and CDR2 LQKENI. After removal of 3 bases from V and 5 bases from J, the junction contained 11 bases not matched to a gene. The CDR3 extends over 19 amino acids.

This clone was recorded only once. This chain links TRBV14 with TRBJ1-2; maybe TRBD1 (5 bases). The CDR3 extends over 14 amino acids. With 4 bases removed from V and 4 bases from J, the gap between germline ends came to 13 bases. Per the germline V gene, CDR1 is SGHDN and CDR2 is FVKESK. The CDR3 DNA reads TGTGCCAGCAGCCGATCCACAGGAGCCTATGGCTACACCTTC. It yields the protein CASSRSTGAYGYTF.

This clone was seen a few times. The genes are TRBV4-3 and TRBJ2-7; 10 bases match TRBD1. CDR3 size: 15 residues. The V gene end was trimmed by 2 bases and the J gene end by 3 bases; junction bases not matched to a gene: 4. Germline lookup yields CDR1 LGHNA and CDR2 YSLEER. CDR3 sequence (DNA): TGCGCCAGCAGCCAATCCGGGACAGGGGTCTACGAGCAGTACTTC. Amino acid sequence: CASSQSGTGVYEQYF.

A single count supports this clone. The chain carries TRBV27 and TRBJ2-2; 8 bases map to TRBD1. The CDR3 consists of 15 residues. Trimming took 4 bases from V and 6 from J; bases not matched to a gene: 7. CDR1 and CDR2 (germline): MNHEY, SMNVEV (reference sequence). CDR3 DNA sequence: TGTGCCAGCAGTTCAGGACAGGGTAAACCCGGGGAGCTGTTTTTT. Translated: CASSSGQGKPGELFF.

V is TRBV5-5 and J is TRBJ2-2; 9 nucleotides match TRBD1. This CDR3 is built from 16 residues. Per the germline V gene, CDR1 is SGHKS and CDR2 is YYEKEE (reference sequence). J was trimmed by 6 bases and V by 5 bases; bases with no gene match: 11. The chain's CDR3 is CASRRTGTGFAGELFF. CDR3 nucleotide sequence: TGTGCCAGCAGACGAACAGGGACAGGGTTCGCCGGGGAGCTGTTTTTT.

This clone has a single count. This chain connects TRBV18 to TRBJ2-7; weak D call: TRBD2 (6 bases). CDR3 length: 15 residues. V was clipped by 3 bases and J by 6 bases, with 18 bases between them. CDR1 and CDR2 from the germline V gene are KGHSH and LQKENI. Written as DNA, the CDR3 is TGTGCCAGCTCACCGGTACTACCCGTCGGGGGCGAGCAGTACTTC. It is translated as CASSPVLPVGGEQYF. Supplemented by reference TRBV18 and TRBJ2-7, the full variable domain reads NAGVMQNPRHLVRRRGQEARLRCSPMKGHSHVYWYRQLPEEGLKFMVYLQKENIIDESGMPKERFSAEFPKEGPSILRIQQVVRGDSAAYFCASSPVLPVGGEQYFGPGTRLTVT.

The chain uses TRBV29-1 and TRBJ2-3, with D tentatively TRBD2 (5 bases). Trimming cost V 4 bases and J 4 bases, with 9 bases left between them. This CDR3 comprises 12 residues. Germline V gives CDR1 SQVTM, CDR2 ANQGSEA. CDR3 nucleotides: TGCAGCGTTGTGAGAGGGCCAGATACGCAGTATTTT. This codes for CSVVRGPDTQYF.